The rows below give T cell receptor beta chains drawn from one sample of a study of Ad26.COV2.S vaccination and SARS-CoV-2 variants. Clones were sequenced by immunoSEQ multiplex PCR, and TCRdb holds only the in-frame ones, with some missing. The sample shows about 350,000 clones, 86% of them seen only once. This material consisted of peripheral blood, taken in a trial of Ad26.COV2.S vaccine versus placebo. These receptors all come from a person aged 18 to 65 who received the Ad26.COV2.S COVID-19 vaccine or a placebo. The CDR3 runs from the conserved cysteine through the conserved F or W. The D gene is left open where the match is weak. The listing skips clone size in some rows; elsewhere it reads once, few, many or a size class.

d_gene	v_gene	j_gene	abundance	CDR3aa	CDR3nt
-	TRBV4-3	TRBJ2-7	-	CASSQERGVPYEQYF	TGCGCCAGCAGCCAAGAGAGGGGCGTACCCTACGAGCAGTACTTC
-	TRBV2	TRBJ2-7	-	CASSEARGLRDEQYF	TGTGCCAGCAGTGAAGCGCGGGGTCTCCGGGACGAGCAGTACTTC
-	TRBV6-6	TRBJ2-7	-	CASGGQNVAYEQYF	TGTGCCAGCGGAGGACAGAACGTCGCCTACGAGCAGTACTTC
-	TRBV27	TRBJ2-7	few	CASSLLGYEQYF	TGTGCCAGCAGTTTATTGGGCTACGAGCAGTACTTC
-	TRBV25-1	TRBJ2-7	-	CASSDLRGGSYEQYF	TGTGCCAGCAGTGACCTCAGGGGAGGCTCCTACGAGCAGTACTTC
-	TRBV5-6	TRBJ1-5	-	CASSTVNQPQHF	TGTGCCAGCAGTACAGTCAATCAGCCCCAGCATTTT
-	TRBV5-5	TRBJ2-7	-	CASTLGGSSYEQYF	TGTGCCAGCACCCTGGGCGGAAGCTCCTACGAGCAGTACTTC
-	TRBV3-1/TRBV3-2	TRBJ1-1	-	CASSQLTAEAFF	TGTGCCAGCAGCCAGCTTACAGCTGAAGCTTTCTTT
-	TRBV6-2/TRBV6-3	TRBJ2-7	-	CASSYPGLRGFTYEQYF	TGTGCCAGCAGTTACCCCGGACTTAGGGGCTTTACCTACGAGCAGTACTTC
TRBD1	TRBV5-4	TRBJ2-5	-	CASSLGGTGGRETQYF	TGTGCCAGCAGCTTGGGTGGGACAGGGGGGCGAGAGACCCAGTACTTC
-	TRBV4-2	TRBJ1-1	-	CASSQLPGVTEAFF	TGTGCCAGCAGCCAACTCCCAGGGGTAACTGAAGCTTTCTTT
-	TRBV7-2	TRBJ1-1	-	CASSLDHRWSTEAFF	TGTGCCAGCAGCTTAGATCACAGGTGGAGCACTGAAGCTTTCTTT
-	TRBV7-2	TRBJ2-7	once	CASSFGRSAYEQYF	TGTGCCAGCAGCTTCGGGCGTTCAGCCTACGAGCAGTACTTC
TRBD2	TRBV5-4	TRBJ2-5	-	CASSLGLAGFETQYF	TGTGCCAGCAGCCTGGGACTAGCGGGATTTGAGACCCAGTACTTC
-	TRBV5-1	TRBJ1-2	-	CASSLGPEAGYTF	TGCGCCAGCAGCTTGGGGCCCGAGGCTGGCTACACCTTC
-	TRBV7-2	TRBJ2-7	-	CASSLGPGAGKYF	TGTGCCAGCAGCCTAGGGCCCGGGGCAGGGAAGTACTTC
-	TRBV4-1	TRBJ1-5	-	CASSQDPGGGQPQHF	TGCGCCAGCAGCCAAGATCCCGGGGGAGGTCAGCCCCAGCATTTT
-	TRBV4-2	TRBJ1-4	few	CASSQSGGSLSNKLFF	TGTGCCAGCAGCCAAAGCGGGGGCTCCCTCTCTAACAAACTGTTTTTT
-	TRBV27	TRBJ2-3	-	CASSMRSASYTDTQYF	TGTGCCAGCAGTATGCGCTCGGCTAGCTACACAGATACGCAGTATTTT
TRBD1	TRBV5-1	TRBJ1-2	once	CASSWDSPNYGYTF	TGCGCCAGCAGCTGGGACAGTCCTAACTATGGCTACACCTTC
-	TRBV29-1	TRBJ2-7	-	CSVEDEAYEQYF	TGCAGCGTTGAAGATGAGGCCTACGAGCAGTACTTC
-	TRBV24-1	TRBJ2-5	-	CATSDLQGPETQYF	TGTGCCACCAGTGATTTGCAGGGGCCGGAGACCCAGTACTTC
-	TRBV19	TRBJ1-2	-	CASTSSAQGLGSYTF	TGTGCCAGTACCTCGTCCGCCCAGGGGTTGGGGAGCTACACCTTC
TRBD2	TRBV6-5	TRBJ2-7	once	CASRITSGGNYEQYF	TGTGCCAGCAGGATAACTAGCGGGGGGAACTACGAGCAGTACTTC
-	TRBV5-6	TRBJ2-6	-	CASSLDGHSSGANVLTF	TGTGCCAGCAGCCTGGACGGACATTCCTCTGGGGCCAACGTCCTGACTTTC
TRBD2	TRBV4-3	TRBJ2-7	-	CASSPLRGGDWNEQYF	TGCGCCAGCAGCCCTCTACGCGGGGGGGACTGGAACGAGCAGTACTTC
-	TRBV3-1/TRBV3-2	TRBJ2-3	-	CASSQVGRHSDTQYF	TGTGCCAGCAGCCAAGTGGGGAGACACTCGGATACGCAGTATTTT
-	TRBV21-1	TRBJ1-4	-	CASARGRWTNEKLFF	TGTGCCAGCGCTCGGGGGAGGTGGACTAATGAAAAACTGTTTTTT
TRBD2	TRBV6-5	TRBJ2-7	-	CASSPLAGVTYEQYF	TGTGCCAGCAGTCCTCTAGCGGGGGTGACCTACGAGCAGTACTTC
-	TRBV3-1/TRBV3-2	TRBJ2-7	-	CASTQRGGEQYF	TGTGCCAGCACCCAGAGGGGTGGGGAGCAGTACTTC
-	TRBV14	TRBJ1-2	few	CASSRSRSTYGYTF	TGTGCCAGCAGTAGGTCCAGGTCGACCTATGGCTACACCTTC
TRBD1	TRBV3-1/TRBV3-2	TRBJ2-7	-	CASSQAPGTGGYEQYF	TGTGCCAGCAGCCAGGCCCCGGGGACAGGTGGGTACGAGCAGTACTTC
TRBD2	TRBV11-2	TRBJ2-1	-	CASSPLVAGSYNEQFF	TGTGCCAGCAGCCCCCTGGTAGCGGGCTCCTACAATGAGCAGTTCTTC
TRBD2	TRBV5-1	TRBJ2-2	-	CASSLAGTSGGADTGELFF	TGCGCCAGCAGCTTGGCCGGGACTAGCGGGGGGGCCGACACCGGGGAGCTGTTTTTT
TRBD1	TRBV6-2/TRBV6-3	TRBJ2-1	-	CASTPGQGISNEQFF	TGTGCCAGCACCCCGGGACAGGGAATCTCCAATGAGCAGTTCTTC
TRBD2	TRBV4-3	TRBJ2-1	-	CASSQEGSGSNEQFF	TGCGCCAGCAGCCAAGAAGGTAGCGGGAGCAATGAGCAGTTCTTC
-	TRBV10-3	TRBJ1-1	-	CAISGGQRDTEAFF	TGTGCCATCAGTGGCGGACAGAGGGACACTGAAGCTTTCTTT
-	TRBV7-9	TRBJ1-3	-	CASSPSGASSGNTIYF	TGTGCCAGCAGCCCTTCAGGGGCCTCCTCTGGAAACACCATATATTTT
TRBD1	TRBV5-4	TRBJ2-3	-	CASSLRTGSSTDTQYF	TGTGCCAGCAGCTTAAGGACAGGCTCTAGCACAGATACGCAGTATTTT
-	TRBV25-1	TRBJ2-2	-	CASSEFEVTGELFF	TGTGCCAGCAGTGAATTCGAGGTAACCGGGGAGCTGTTTTTT
-	TRBV6-2/TRBV6-3	TRBJ2-7	-	CASSRDRFDSYEQYF	TGTGCCAGCAGCCGGGACCGCTTTGACTCCTACGAGCAGTACTTC
-	TRBV28	TRBJ1-2	-	CASRSGAGGYTF	TGTGCCAGCAGGTCAGGGGCGGGCGGCTACACCTTC
-	TRBV21-1	TRBJ2-5	-	CASSLLGSSETQYF	TGTGCCAGCAGCCTCCTGGGGAGTTCGGAGACCCAGTACTTC
TRBD2	TRBV28	TRBJ2-2	-	CASSLGLAGENTGELFF	TGTGCCAGCAGTTTAGGACTAGCGGGGGAGAACACCGGGGAGCTGTTTTTT
-	TRBV7-2	TRBJ1-5	-	CASSQGTDLSNQPQHF	TGTGCCAGCAGCCAAGGGACGGACCTTAGTAATCAGCCCCAGCATTTT
-	TRBV6-6	TRBJ1-1	-	CASRPQELGATEAFF	TGTGCCAGCAGGCCACAGGAATTGGGGGCCACTGAAGCTTTCTTT
-	TRBV5-1	TRBJ1-1	-	CASSLTRQDTEAFF	TGCGCCAGCAGCTTGACCCGACAAGACACTGAAGCTTTCTTT
TRBD1	TRBV14	TRBJ1-2	-	CASSQTGTAYGYTF	TGTGCCAGCAGCCAAACCGGGACAGCCTATGGCTACACCTTC
-	TRBV7-9	TRBJ2-3	-	CASSLGRGLMDTQYF	TGTGCCAGCAGCTTGGGGCGGGGGCTAATGGATACGCAGTATTTT
-	TRBV28	TRBJ1-5	-	CASSSLLRGGYQPQHF	TGTGCCAGCAGTTCTCTTCTACGGGGAGGCTATCAGCCCCAGCATTTT